A selection of T cell receptor beta chains follows, all from one sample in a study of CD8 T cells in ankylosing spondylitis. From the 5' RACE reads, TCRdb called clonotypes with MiXCR, one entry per CDR3 protein. The table lists 200,000 to 250,000 distinct CDR3 sequences, 9.5% to 12% of them singletons, with 6% to 7.5% in the top ten. Input material: blood, either unsorted or a sorted T cell fraction (not recorded which). Source of these receptors: a male donor with ankylosing spondylitis or in good health (not recorded which). The CDR3 runs from the conserved cysteine through the conserved F or W. Clone size, where shown, is once, few, many, or a class for clones that have expanded.

size	V	J	CDR3
many	TRBV25-1	TRBJ1-1	CASSEQRSGTEAFF
many	TRBV5-1	TRBJ2-7	CASSKTSGSSYEQYF
many	TRBV7-8	TRBJ2-1	CASSPLAGVWDEQFF
few	TRBV10-1	TRBJ1-6	CASALNDSGLITYNSPLHF
many	TRBV5-1	TRBJ2-2	CASSHRDVGELFF
-	TRBV7-9	TRBJ1-6	CASSSRPSLREPLHF
many	TRBV3-1	TRBJ2-3	CASSQDSGTRVTDTQYF
few	TRBV13	TRBJ2-2	CASSDIGELFF
few	TRBV28	TRBJ1-2	CASSSFTPRGPNYGYTF
many	TRBV7-9	TRBJ1-6	CASSLSVQLNSPLHF
many	TRBV9	TRBJ2-3	CASSVGLRAGTDTQYF
-	TRBV5-5	TRBJ2-7	CASSTGLNSPILYF
many	TRBV6-5	TRBJ1-6	CASSYSQSSSPLHF
-	TRBV18	TRBJ2-7	CASSPGRLLPFYEQYF
many	TRBV4-1	TRBJ1-1	CASSQTGQGWNTEAFF
many	TRBV25-1	TRBJ2-7	CATQWGQGGEQYF
-	TRBV5-6	TRBJ1-1	CASGPPLESEAFF
-	TRBV29-1	TRBJ1-1	CSVVVETEAFF
few	TRBV10-1	TRBJ2-2	CASSVMRFGELFF
many	TRBV12-3/TRBV12-4	TRBJ2-7	CASSLIPYEQYF
many	TRBV5-1	TRBJ1-2	CASSFDGFGYTF
many	TRBV5-1	TRBJ2-3	CASSPGASTDTQYF
many	TRBV5-1	TRBJ2-3	CASSFGTGLRQHTDTQYF
-	TRBV29-1	TRBJ1-1	CSVHGGVEAFF
many	TRBV5-1	TRBJ1-2	CASSLGRPNYGYTF
many	TRBV6-5	TRBJ1-5	CASSYGSQNQPQHF
many	TRBV10-3	TRBJ1-4	CAISPGGREKLFF
many	TRBV29-1	TRBJ1-2	CSVEAQGQGFRTYGYTF
-	TRBV7-9	TRBJ2-1	CASSFPGTSPDNEQFF
many	TRBV12-3/TRBV12-4	TRBJ2-7	CASSLAQRYEQYF
-	TRBV12-3/TRBV12-4	TRBJ1-2	CASSFTGHYGYTF
many	TRBV20-1	TRBJ2-1	CSARDHRRGGLNEQFF
many	TRBV7-9	TRBJ2-1	CASSLGGREQFF
many	TRBV30	TRBJ1-2	CAWSPNPDNGYTF
-	TRBV10-2	TRBJ2-2	CATTRPGQNTGELFF
few	TRBV4-1	TRBJ2-1	CASSQDPGSFEQFF
-	TRBV6-2/TRBV6-3	TRBJ2-1	CASSYPGFNEQFF
many	TRBV12-3/TRBV12-4	TRBJ2-5	CASSLGTETQYF
-	TRBV1	TRBJ2-5	CSNGGTQETQYF
-	TRBV5-1	TRBJ1-1	CASSSQGLAGTEAFF
many	TRBV6-5	TRBJ1-6	CASSSLTGGSYNSPLHF
many	TRBV12-3/TRBV12-4	TRBJ2-1	CASSFGGLDNEQFF
-	TRBV9	TRBJ2-1	CASSVPTGTGPSSYNEQFF
few	TRBV7-2	TRBJ2-3	CASSLQAGGSADTQYF
many	TRBV6-1	TRBJ1-2	CASSGQGAGDFGYTF
-	TRBV3-1	TRBJ2-4	CASSQGLALQYF
-	TRBV7-3	TRBJ2-5	CASSFNPWETQYF
few	TRBV7-9	TRBJ1-3	CASSLSGQAGNTIYF
many	TRBV5-1	TRBJ2-7	CASAGQALSYEQYF
many	TRBV9	TRBJ1-2	CASSGGQGSRGYTF
many	TRBV5-1	TRBJ2-3	CASSPDRDADTQYF
many	TRBV24-1	TRBJ2-1	CATSEDYNEQFF
-	TRBV18	TRBJ1-5	CASSPPRVGYGNQPQHF
many	TRBV10-3	TRBJ2-7	CAISDGSYEQYF